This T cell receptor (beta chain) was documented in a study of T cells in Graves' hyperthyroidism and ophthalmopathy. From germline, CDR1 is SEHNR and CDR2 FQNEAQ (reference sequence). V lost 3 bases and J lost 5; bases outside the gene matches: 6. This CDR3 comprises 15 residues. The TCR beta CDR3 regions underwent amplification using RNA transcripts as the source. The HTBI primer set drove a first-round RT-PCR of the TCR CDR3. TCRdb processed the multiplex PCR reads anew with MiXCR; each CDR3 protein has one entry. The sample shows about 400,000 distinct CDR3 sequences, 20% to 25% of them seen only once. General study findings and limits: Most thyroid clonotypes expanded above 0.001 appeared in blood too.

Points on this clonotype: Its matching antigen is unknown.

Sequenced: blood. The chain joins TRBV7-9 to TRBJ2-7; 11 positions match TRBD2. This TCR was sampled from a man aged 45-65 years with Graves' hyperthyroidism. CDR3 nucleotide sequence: TGTGCCAGCAGCTTGGGGGGACTAGCGGTCCACGAGCAGTACTTC. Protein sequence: CASSLGGLAVHEQYF.